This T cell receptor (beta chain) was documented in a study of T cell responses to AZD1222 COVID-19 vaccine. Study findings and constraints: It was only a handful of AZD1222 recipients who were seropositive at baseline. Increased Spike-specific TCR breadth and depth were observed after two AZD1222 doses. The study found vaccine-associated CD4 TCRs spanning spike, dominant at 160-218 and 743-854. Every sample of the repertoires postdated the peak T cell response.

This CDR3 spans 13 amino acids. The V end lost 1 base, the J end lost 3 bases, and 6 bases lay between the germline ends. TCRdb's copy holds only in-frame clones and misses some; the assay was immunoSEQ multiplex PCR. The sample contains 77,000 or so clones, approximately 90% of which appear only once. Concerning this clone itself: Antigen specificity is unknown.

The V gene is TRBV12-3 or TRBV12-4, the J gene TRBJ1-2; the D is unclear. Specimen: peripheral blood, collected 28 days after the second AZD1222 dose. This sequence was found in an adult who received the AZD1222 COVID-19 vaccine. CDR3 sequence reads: CASSLVSHYGYTF. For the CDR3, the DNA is TGTGCCAGCAGTTTAGTCAGTCACTATGGCTACACCTTC.